One and the same sample provided the 24 T cell receptor beta chains below, sequenced in a study of blood T cell repertoires in COVID-19. The repertoire was sequenced with immunoSEQ multiplex PCR; TCRdb's copy has only in-frame clones and lacks some. This table holds about 180,000 clones, around 89% found once. Sample: peripheral blood. These receptors were obtained from a woman in her 30s with acute or convalescent COVID-19.

V usage is TRBV7-2 and J usage is TRBJ2-3; 7 nucleotides align to TRBD2. This CDR3 contains 16 residues. Germline CDR1 reads SGHTA; CDR2 reads FQGNSA. V gave up 5 bases and J gave up 8 bases; unmatched junction bases: 16. CDR3 region: CASSEGRREKMGTQYF. CDR3 sequence (DNA): TGTGCCAGCAGCGAAGGGAGGCGGGAGAAGATGGGTACGCAGTATTTT.

The rearrangement links TRBV11-2 to TRBJ2-7; the D is unclear. The CDR3 sequence is 15 residues long. V lost 3 bases, J lost 3 bases, and 15 bases lay in between. Germline assignment: CDR1 SGHAT and CDR2 FQNNGV. The CDR3 spells CASSFTAGGDYEQYF. CDR3 coding DNA: TGTGCCAGCAGCTTTACGGCAGGTGGCGACTACGAGCAGTACTTC.

The chain recombines TRBV28 with TRBJ1-5, with no clear D. V lost 4 bases to trimming and J lost 8 bases, with 9 bases between them. The CDR3 consists of 12 residues. Germline V lookup: CDR1 MDHEN, CDR2 SYDVKM. The CDR3 sequence: CASSWGGEPQHF. The CDR3, as DNA: TGTGCCAGCAGTTGGGGAGGAGAGCCCCAGCATTTT.

The rearrangement links TRBV20-1 to TRBJ2-2; no definite D call. CDR3 length: 13 residues. The V and J ends lost 3 bases and 1 base respectively, with 6 bases between them. Germline loops: CDR1 DFQATT, CDR2 SNEGSKA (reference sequence). The CDR3 DNA follows: TGCAGTGCTAGTTTCCGGAACACCGGGGAGCTGTTTTTT. Translating gives CSASFRNTGELFF.

The chain joins TRBV5-5 to TRBJ2-2; 13 bases map to TRBD2. Germline V lookup: CDR1 SGHKS, CDR2 YYEKEE (reference sequence). The CDR3 is 18 amino acids. V lost 1 base to trimming and J lost 4 bases; unmatched junction nucleotides: 7. In nucleotides, the CDR3 is TGTGCCAGCAGCTTGAGACTAGCGGGAGGCCTGGTCACCGGGGAGCTGTTTTTT. It codes for CASSLRLAGGLVTGELFF.

The V and J genes are TRBV27 and TRBJ2-7; the D gene is possibly TRBD1 (5 bases). The CDR3 covers 13 residues. CDR1 is MNHEY and CDR2 is SMNVEV in the germline V gene (reference sequence). V lost 3 bases, J lost 5 bases, and 11 bases lay in between. The CDR3 sequence: CASSFQGIHEQYF. The DNA for the CDR3 is TGTGCCAGCAGTTTCCAGGGTATCCACGAGCAGTACTTC.

The rearrangement uses TRBV5-1 and TRBJ2-1; 9 bases align to TRBD2. CDR1 is SGHRS, CDR2 YFSETQ, per germline. V lost 3 bases, J lost 10 bases, and 5 bases stayed unmatched. The CDR3 consists of 13 residues. The CDR3 here is CASSSETSGEQFF. The CDR3 DNA is TGCGCCAGCAGCTCCGAGACTAGCGGCGAGCAGTTCTTC.

The rearrangement joins TRBV5-8 to TRBJ1-2; no clear D. Looked up from germline, CDR1 is SGHTS and CDR2 is YDEGEE. This CDR3 region has 15 residues. V was cut by 0 bases and J by 4 bases, with 13 bases left in between. CDR3 sequence: CASSLEGSATYGYTF. The CDR3 region has the DNA TGTGCCAGCAGCTTGGAAGGATCAGCGACCTATGGCTACACCTTC.

V usage is TRBV7-2 and J usage is TRBJ2-1, with 13 bases fitting TRBD2. The CDR3 has 15 residues. CDR1 and CDR2 from the germline V gene are SGHTA and FQGNSA. Trimming cost V 3 bases and J 8 bases; bases outside gene matches: 4. In DNA, the CDR3 is TGTGCCAGCAGCTTGGGGACTAGCGGGATCTATGAGCAGTTCTTC. Amino acid sequence: CASSLGTSGIYEQFF.

This clone has only one observation. The V gene is TRBV30, the J gene TRBJ2-3; 10 bases map to TRBD2. Unmatched junction bases numbered 3, after V lost 4 bases and J lost 5 bases. This CDR3 has 13 residues. In germline, CDR1 is GTSNPN, CDR2 SVGIG (reference sequence). CDR3: CAWTSGRLDTQYF. Here the CDR3 DNA reads TGTGCCTGGACTAGCGGGAGATTAGATACGCAGTATTTT.

The table lists this clone with a count of one. The rearrangement links TRBV6-5 to TRBJ2-1; the D gene is possibly TRBD2 (5 bases). The germline V gene has CDR1 MNHEY and CDR2 SVGAGI. CDR3 length: 14 residues. Trimming removed 6 bases at V and 3 bases at J, with 12 bases between. The CDR3 sequence is CASRSLAIYNEQFF. The DNA of the CDR3 is TGTGCCAGCAGAAGCCTAGCCATCTACAATGAGCAGTTCTTC.

The genes are TRBV24-1 and TRBJ2-1; maybe TRBD2 (6 bases). Germline CDR1 KGHDR, CDR2 SFDVKD. The CDR3 contains 11 residues. V was cut by 9 bases and J by 5 bases, with 7 bases left in between. In nucleotides, the CDR3 is TGTGCCACCGGGGGGAACAATGAGCAGTTCTTC. Encoded protein: CATGGNNEQFF.

The DNA of the CDR3 is TGTGCCAGCAGTTTCTACGGGGAGCTGTTTTTT. Its translation is CASSFYGELFF. The chain carries TRBV27 and TRBJ2-2, with no clear D. The germline V gene has CDR1 MNHEY and CDR2 SMNVEV (reference sequence). V lost 3 bases, J lost 7 bases, and 3 bases lay in between. This CDR3 is 11 amino acids long.

This clone was counted between two and nine times. This chain links TRBV16 with TRBJ2-5; D might be TRBD1 (6 bases). Germline CDR1 KGHSY, CDR2 FQNENV. The CDR3 consists of 17 residues. V lost 2 bases, J lost 2 bases, and 18 bases lay in between. CDR3 loop: CASSQGVFRDRQETQYF. The CDR3 coding sequence is TGTGCCAGCAGCCAAGGTGTATTCCGTGACAGGCAAGAGACCCAGTACTTC.

The chain combines TRBV10-3 with TRBJ2-5, with a weak D call TRBD1 (7 bases). Deletions cut 8 bases from V and 6 bases from J, with 16 bases between. The CDR3 is made up of 13 amino acids. The germline V gene has CDR1 ENHRY and CDR2 SYGVKD. For the CDR3, the DNA is TGTGCCATCTCCGGGCAGGGGGGAAAGACCCAGTACTTC. Protein product: CAISGQGGKTQYF.

This clone was seen only once. V gene TRBV10-2 combines with J gene TRBJ2-5; TRBD2 aligns across 7 bases. Looked up from germline, CDR1 is WSHSY and CDR2 is SAAADI. The CDR3 length is 15 residues. Trimming removed 6 bases from V and 1 base from J; junction bases left unmatched: 8. CDR3 loop: CASREPSSGQETQYF. CDR3 bases: TGCGCCAGCAGAGAACCGTCTAGCGGCCAAGAGACCCAGTACTTC.

V usage is TRBV11-2 and J usage is TRBJ2-5, with 7 bases identical to TRBD1. Germline V CDR1 and CDR2: SGHAT, FQNNGV. Unmatched junction bases numbered 10, after V lost 7 bases and J lost 2 bases. CDR3 length: 15 amino acids. The CDR3: CASTLGPTGQETQYF. The CDR3 DNA reads TGTGCCAGCACCCTGGGTCCGACAGGGCAAGAGACCCAGTACTTC. Supplemented by reference TRBV11-2 and TRBJ2-5, the full variable domain reads EAGVAQSPRYKIIEKRQSVAFWCNPISGHATLYWYQQILGQGPKLLIQFQNNGVVDDSQLPKDRFSAERLKGVDSTLKIQPAKLEDSAVYLCASTLGPTGQETQYFGPGTRLLVL.

The V call is TRBV18, the J call TRBJ2-5; no clear D. V was clipped by 4 bases and J by 3 bases, with 12 bases between them. The CDR3 loop spans 14 amino acids. The germline V gene encodes CDR1 KGHSH and CDR2 LQKENI. CDR3 DNA sequence: TGTGCCAGCTCACTACTCAACCCGAAAGAGACCCAGTACTTC. Translated, it gives CASSLLNPKETQYF.

The chain couples TRBV11-2 to TRBJ2-5; D call uncertain. The germline CDR1 and CDR2 sequences are SGHAT and FQNNGV. V was cut by 2 bases and J by 7 bases, with 5 bases left in between. The CDR3 runs 11 residues. The chain's CDR3 is CASSLSLTQYF. CDR3 nucleotides: TGTGCCAGCAGCTTATCCCTGACCCAGTACTTC.

V gene TRBV10-3 combines with J gene TRBJ2-2; tentatively, D is TRBD2 (5 bases). This CDR3 has 14 amino acids. Germline assignment: CDR1 ENHRY and CDR2 SYGVKD. Trimming left V 10 bases short and J 3 bases short, with 15 bases between. The CDR3 reads CATSAEIHTGELFF. CDR3 bases: TGTGCCACCTCAGCGGAGATCCACACCGGGGAGCTGTTTTTT.

The rearrangement uses TRBV7-9 and TRBJ2-5; D not resolved. The ends were cut back, 0 bases at V and 7 bases at J, with 9 bases in the middle. Germline V CDR1 and CDR2: SEHNR, FQNEAQ (reference sequence). This CDR3 is 13 amino acids long. For the CDR3, the DNA is TGTGCCAGCAGCTTAGCGTTATTCGGGACCCAGTACTTC. Translating it yields CASSLALFGTQYF.

This rearrangement joins TRBV4-2 to TRBJ2-3; possible D gene TRBD2, 5 bases. The CDR3 has 15 residues. The germline V and J ends were trimmed by 0 bases and 0 bases, with 7 bases remaining between them. The germline CDR1 and CDR2 sequences are LGHNA and YNFKEQ. The CDR3 here is CASSQDGVSTDTQYF. In DNA, the CDR3 is TGTGCCAGCAGCCAAGACGGGGTTAGCACAGATACGCAGTATTTT.

The chain carries TRBV18 and TRBJ2-7, with D possibly being TRBD1 (6 bases). Per germline, CDR1 KGHSH and CDR2 LQKENI. V gave up 3 bases and J gave up 3 bases, with 12 bases separating them. CDR3 size: 14 residues. CDR3 bases: TGTGCCAGCTCACCTTACCCAGGGGACTACGAGCAGTACTTC. Protein product: CASSPYPGDYEQYF.

The genes are TRBV15 and TRBJ1-2; 9 nucleotides align to TRBD1. J was trimmed by 8 bases and V by 1 base; bases with no gene match: 5. The CDR3 is 14 amino acids. The germline V gene encodes CDR1 LNHNV and CDR2 YYDKDF (reference sequence). CDR3 loop: CATSRGDRAGGYTF. DNA of the CDR3: TGTGCCACCAGCAGAGGGGACAGGGCGGGAGGCTACACCTTC.